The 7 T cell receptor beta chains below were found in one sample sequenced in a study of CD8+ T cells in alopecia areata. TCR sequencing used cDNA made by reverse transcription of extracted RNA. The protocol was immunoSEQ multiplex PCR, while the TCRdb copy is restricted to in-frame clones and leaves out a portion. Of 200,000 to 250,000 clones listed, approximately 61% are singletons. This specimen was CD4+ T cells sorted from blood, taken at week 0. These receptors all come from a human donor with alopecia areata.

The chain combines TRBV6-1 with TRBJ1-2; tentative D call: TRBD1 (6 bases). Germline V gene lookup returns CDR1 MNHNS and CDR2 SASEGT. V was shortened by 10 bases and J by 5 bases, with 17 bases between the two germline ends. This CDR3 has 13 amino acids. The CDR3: CATLTPGEYGYTF. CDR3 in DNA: TGTGCCACCCTAACTCCAGGGGAATATGGCTACACCTTC.

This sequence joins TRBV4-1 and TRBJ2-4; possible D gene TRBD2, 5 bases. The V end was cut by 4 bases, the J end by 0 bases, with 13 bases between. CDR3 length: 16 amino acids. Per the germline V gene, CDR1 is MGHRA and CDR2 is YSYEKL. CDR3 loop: CASSLSDGIAKNIQYF. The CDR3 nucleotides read TGCGCCAGCAGCCTCTCGGACGGGATAGCCAAAAACATTCAGTACTTC.

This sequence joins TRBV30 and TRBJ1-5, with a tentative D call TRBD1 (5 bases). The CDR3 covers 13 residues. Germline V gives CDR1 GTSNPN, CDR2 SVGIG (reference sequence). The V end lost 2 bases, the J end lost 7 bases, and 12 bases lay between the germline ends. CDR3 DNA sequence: TGTGCCTGGAGTAGCGACAGAAGACAGCCCCAGCATTTT. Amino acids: CAWSSDRRQPQHF.

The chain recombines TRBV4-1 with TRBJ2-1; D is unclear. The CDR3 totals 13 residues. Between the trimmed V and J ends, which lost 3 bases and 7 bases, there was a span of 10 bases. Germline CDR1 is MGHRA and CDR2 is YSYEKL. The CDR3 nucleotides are TGCGCCAGCAGCCAGCTAGAAATAAATGAGCAGTTCTTC. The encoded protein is CASSQLEINEQFF.

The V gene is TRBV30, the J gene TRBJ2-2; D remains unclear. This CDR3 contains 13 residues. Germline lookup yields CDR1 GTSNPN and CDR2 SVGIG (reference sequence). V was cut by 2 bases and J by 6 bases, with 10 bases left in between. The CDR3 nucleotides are TGTGCCTGGAGTACCTCGGCCCCCGGGGAGCTGTTTTTT. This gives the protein CAWSTSAPGELFF.

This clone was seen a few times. The CDR3 region is CSASEAVVRNEQFF. The CDR3 DNA is TGCAGCGCTTCAGAGGCGGTAGTCAGGAATGAGCAGTTCTTC. This chain uses TRBV29-1 with TRBJ2-1; D is undetermined. CDR3 size: 14 residues. V was clipped by 7 bases and J by 7 bases, with 20 bases between them. Germline CDR1 reads SQVTM; CDR2 reads ANQGSEA.

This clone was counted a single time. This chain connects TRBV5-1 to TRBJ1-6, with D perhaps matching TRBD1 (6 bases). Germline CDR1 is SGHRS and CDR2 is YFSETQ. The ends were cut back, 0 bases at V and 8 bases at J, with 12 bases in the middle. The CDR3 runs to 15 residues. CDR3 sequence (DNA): TGCGCCAGCAGCTTGGGGGAAGGGGGTTATTCACCCCTCCACTTT. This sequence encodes CASSLGEGGYSPLHF.